A single sample gave rise to the 9 T cell receptor beta chains below, sequenced in a study of T cell repertoires in cytomegalovirus infection. A single record per CDR3 protein comes from TCRdb applying MiXCR to the reads. Here the sample spans 490,000 or so distinct CDR3 sequences, roughly 10% being singletons. Sequenced input: PBMCs. The receptors shown here come from a human donor in good health (CMV status not recorded). Some clones in this sample may be carry-over from other donors' samples.

This clonotype appeared many times. This chain joins TRBV25-1 and TRBJ2-3; 10 bases are shared with TRBD2. CDR1 and CDR2 (germline): MGHDK, SYGVNS. The CDR3 runs to 16 residues. The V segment lost 3 bases and the J segment 2 bases; nucleotides outside the gene matches: 5. The DNA for the CDR3 is TGTGCCAGCAGTGATCCGGGACTAGCGATCACAGATACGCAGTATTTT. The encoded protein is CASSDPGLAITDTQYF.

This clonotype was seen repeatedly, ten times or more. This rearrangement joins TRBV12-3 or TRBV12-4 to TRBJ1-5, with D possibly TRBD1 on 6 matching bases. V was pared by 5 bases and J by 4 bases, with 18 bases between. This CDR3 is built from 16 residues. The CDR3 is CASSSSWTVGNQPQHF. DNA of the CDR3: TGTGCCAGCAGTAGTAGTTGGACAGTGGGGAATCAGCCCCAGCATTTT.

This clonotype was seen repeatedly, ten times or more. The CDR3 DNA reads TGTGCCTCTAGGGGGGACACCTACAATGAGCAGTTCTTC. Translation: CASRGDTYNEQFF. This chain connects TRBV2 to TRBJ2-1, with D perhaps being TRBD1 or TRBD2 (6 bases each). Germline CDR1 is SNHLY and CDR2 is FYNNEI. V was pared by 11 bases and J by 2 bases, with 13 bases between. The CDR3 extends over 13 amino acids.

This clonotype has ten or more counts. The chain recombines TRBV5-1 with TRBJ1-3; D perhaps matches TRBD1 (5 bases). V was shortened by 7 bases and J by 2 bases, with 10 bases between the two germline ends. Germline CDR1 and CDR2: SGHRS and YFSETQ. CDR3 length: 13 residues. The CDR3 here is CASRVGPGNTIYF. The CDR3 DNA reads TGCGCCAGCCGCGTGGGACCTGGAAACACCATATATTTT.

The J gene is TRBJ1-5, the V gene TRBV19; no firm D call. From germline, CDR1 is LNHDA and CDR2 SQIVND (reference sequence). V lost 5 bases and J lost 5, with 7 bases in between. CDR3 length: 12 residues. The CDR3 protein is CASSVVDQPQHF. The CDR3 DNA reads TGTGCCAGTAGTGTCGTAGATCAGCCCCAGCATTTT.

This clonotype has at least ten counts. The rearrangement uses TRBV6-1 and TRBJ2-3; 11 nucleotides line up with TRBD2. CDR1 MNHNS and CDR2 SASEGT come from the germline V gene. Trimming at V came to 4 bases and at J to 2 bases, leaving 5 bases not matched to a gene. The length of the CDR3 is 16 residues. CDR3 sequence: CASSAGTSGITDTQYF. The DNA for the CDR3 is TGTGCCAGCAGTGCTGGGACTAGCGGAATCACAGATACGCAGTATTTT.

This clonotype has just a few counts. The chain couples TRBV9 to TRBJ1-2; D is ambiguous. The CDR3 spans 14 residues. The germline V and J ends were trimmed by 0 bases and 1 base, with 7 bases remaining between them. Germline assignment: CDR1 SGDLS and CDR2 YYNGEE. The CDR3 bases are TGTGCCAGCAGCGTAGAAGGGAGTAACTATGGCTACACCTTC. Its protein is CASSVEGSNYGYTF.

This clonotype was recorded at least ten times. V usage is TRBV7-9 and J usage is TRBJ2-1; 9 bases agree with TRBD1. The J segment lost 5 bases and the V segment lost 5 bases, leaving 10 bases of the junction unmatched. The CDR3 runs 16 residues. Germline V gene data show CDR1 as SEHNR and CDR2 as FQNEAQ (reference sequence). The CDR3 DNA follows: TGTGCCAGCAGCGTCAACCGGGACAGGGTTAACAATGAGCAGTTCTTC. Translating gives CASSVNRDRVNNEQFF.

This clonotype was found a few times. This rearrangement joins TRBV29-1 to TRBJ2-3, with TRBD1 matching over 8 bases. Trimming took 6 bases from V and 2 from J; bases not matched to a gene: 4. Germline loops: CDR1 SQVTM, CDR2 ANQGSEA. The CDR3 has 13 amino acids. CDR3 sequence reads: CSVKTGATDTQYF. The CDR3 DNA reads TGCAGCGTGAAGACAGGGGCCACAGATACGCAGTATTTT.